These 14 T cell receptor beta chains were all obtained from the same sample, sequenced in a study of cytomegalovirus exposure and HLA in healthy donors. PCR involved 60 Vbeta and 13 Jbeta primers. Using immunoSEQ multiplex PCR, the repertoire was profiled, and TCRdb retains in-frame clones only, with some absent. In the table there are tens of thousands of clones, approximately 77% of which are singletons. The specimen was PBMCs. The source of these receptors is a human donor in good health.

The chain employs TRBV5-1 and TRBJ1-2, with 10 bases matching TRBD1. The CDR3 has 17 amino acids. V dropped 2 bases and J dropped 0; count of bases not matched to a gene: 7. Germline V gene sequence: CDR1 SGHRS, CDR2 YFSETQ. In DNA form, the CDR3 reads TGCGCCAGCAGCTTCCGGGACAGGGGAATAGCTAACTATGGCTACACCTTC. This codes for CASSFRDRGIANYGYTF. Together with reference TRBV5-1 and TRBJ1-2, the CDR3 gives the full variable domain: KAGVTQTPRYLIKTRGQQVTLSCSPISGHRSVSWYQQTPGQGLQFLFEYFSETQRNKGNFPGRFSGRQFSNSRSEMNVSTLELGDSALYLCASSFRDRGIANYGYTFGSGTRLTVV.

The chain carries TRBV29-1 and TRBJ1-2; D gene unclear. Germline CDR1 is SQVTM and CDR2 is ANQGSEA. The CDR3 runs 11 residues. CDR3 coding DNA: TGCAGGAACCCCCGGGGTTATGGCTACACCTTC. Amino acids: CRNPRGYGYTF.

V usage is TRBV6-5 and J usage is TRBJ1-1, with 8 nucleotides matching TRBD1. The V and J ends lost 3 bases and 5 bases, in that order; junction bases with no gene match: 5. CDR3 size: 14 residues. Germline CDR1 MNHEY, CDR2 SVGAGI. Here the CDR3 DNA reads TGTGCCAGCAGTTATTACCAGGGGGCGACTGAAGCTTTCTTT. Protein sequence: CASSYYQGATEAFF.

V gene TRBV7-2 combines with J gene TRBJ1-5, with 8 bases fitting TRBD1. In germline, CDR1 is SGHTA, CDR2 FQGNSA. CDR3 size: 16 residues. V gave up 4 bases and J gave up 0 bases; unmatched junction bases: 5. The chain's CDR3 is CASSSGQGYSNQPQHF. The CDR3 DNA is TGTGCCAGCAGCTCCGGACAGGGATATAGCAATCAGCCCCAGCATTTT.

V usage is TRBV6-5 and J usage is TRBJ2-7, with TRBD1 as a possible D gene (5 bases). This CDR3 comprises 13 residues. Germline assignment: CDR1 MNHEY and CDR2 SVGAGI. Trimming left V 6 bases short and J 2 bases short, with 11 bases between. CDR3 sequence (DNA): TGTGCCAGCAGCCAGGACACACCCTACGAGCAGTACTTC. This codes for CASSQDTPYEQYF.

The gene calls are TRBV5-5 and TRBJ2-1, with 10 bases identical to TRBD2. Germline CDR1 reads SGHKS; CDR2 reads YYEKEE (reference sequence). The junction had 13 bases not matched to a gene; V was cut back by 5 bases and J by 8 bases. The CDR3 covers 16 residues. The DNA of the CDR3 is TGTGCCAGCAGTTCCCCGTTGGCTAGCGGGAGTCATGAGCAGTTCTTC. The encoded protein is CASSSPLASGSHEQFF.

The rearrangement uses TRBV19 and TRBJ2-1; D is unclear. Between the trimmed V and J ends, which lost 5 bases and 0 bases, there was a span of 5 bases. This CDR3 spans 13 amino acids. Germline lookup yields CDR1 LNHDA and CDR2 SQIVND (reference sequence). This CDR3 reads CASSESSYNEQFF. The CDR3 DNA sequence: TGTGCCAGTAGTGAGAGCTCCTACAATGAGCAGTTCTTC.

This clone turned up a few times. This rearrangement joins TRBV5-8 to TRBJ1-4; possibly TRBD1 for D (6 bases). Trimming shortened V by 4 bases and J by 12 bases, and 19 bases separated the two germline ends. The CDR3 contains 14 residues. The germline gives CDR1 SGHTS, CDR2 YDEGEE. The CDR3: CASSGPGQVGQLFF. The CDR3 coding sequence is TGTGCCAGCAGCGGGCCGGGACAAGTCGGTCAACTGTTTTTT.

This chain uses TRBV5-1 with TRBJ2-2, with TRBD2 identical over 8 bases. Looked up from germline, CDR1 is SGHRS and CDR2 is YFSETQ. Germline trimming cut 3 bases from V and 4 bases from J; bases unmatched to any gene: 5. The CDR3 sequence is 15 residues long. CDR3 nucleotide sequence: TGCGCCAGCAGCTCCACTAGCGGCGCCACCGGGGAGCTGTTTTTT. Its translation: CASSSTSGATGELFF. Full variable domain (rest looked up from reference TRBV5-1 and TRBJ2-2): KAGVTQTPRYLIKTRGQQVTLSCSPISGHRSVSWYQQTPGQGLQFLFEYFSETQRNKGNFPGRFSGRQFSNSRSEMNVSTLELGDSALYLCASSSTSGATGELFFGEGSRLTVL.

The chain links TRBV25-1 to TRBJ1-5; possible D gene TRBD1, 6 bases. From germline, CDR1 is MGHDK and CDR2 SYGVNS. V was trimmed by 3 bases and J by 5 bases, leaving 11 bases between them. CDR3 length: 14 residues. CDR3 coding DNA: TGTGCCAGCAGTGACCGCAGGGGTCATCAGCCCCAGCATTTT. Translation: CASSDRRGHQPQHF.

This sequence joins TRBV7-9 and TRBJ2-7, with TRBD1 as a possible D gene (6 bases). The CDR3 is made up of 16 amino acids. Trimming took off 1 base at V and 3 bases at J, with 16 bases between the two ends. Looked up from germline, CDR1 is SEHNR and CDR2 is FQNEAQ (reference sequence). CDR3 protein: CASSLVGQRVNYEQYF. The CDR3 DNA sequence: TGTGCCAGCAGCTTAGTCGGACAGCGAGTCAACTACGAGCAGTACTTC.

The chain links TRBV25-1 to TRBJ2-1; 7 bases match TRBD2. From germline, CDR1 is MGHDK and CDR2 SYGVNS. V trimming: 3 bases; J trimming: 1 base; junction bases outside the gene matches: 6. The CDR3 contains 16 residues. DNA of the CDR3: TGTGCCAGCAGTGAGACGGCTAGCGGATCCTACAATGAGCAGTTCTTC. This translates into CASSETASGSYNEQFF.

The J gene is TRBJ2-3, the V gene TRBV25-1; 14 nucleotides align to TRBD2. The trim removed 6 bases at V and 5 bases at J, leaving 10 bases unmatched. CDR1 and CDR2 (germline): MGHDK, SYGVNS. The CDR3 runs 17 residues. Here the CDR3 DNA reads TGTGCCAGCAGGAGGGGGACTAGCGGGAGTCAGCAAGATACGCAGTATTTT. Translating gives CASRRGTSGSQQDTQYF.

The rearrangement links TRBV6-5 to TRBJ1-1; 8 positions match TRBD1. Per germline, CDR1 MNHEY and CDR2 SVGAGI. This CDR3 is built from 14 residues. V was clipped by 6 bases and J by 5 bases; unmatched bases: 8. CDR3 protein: CASRPSRGRTEAFF. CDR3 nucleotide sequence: TGTGCCAGCAGACCTAGCAGGGGGCGAACTGAAGCTTTCTTT.